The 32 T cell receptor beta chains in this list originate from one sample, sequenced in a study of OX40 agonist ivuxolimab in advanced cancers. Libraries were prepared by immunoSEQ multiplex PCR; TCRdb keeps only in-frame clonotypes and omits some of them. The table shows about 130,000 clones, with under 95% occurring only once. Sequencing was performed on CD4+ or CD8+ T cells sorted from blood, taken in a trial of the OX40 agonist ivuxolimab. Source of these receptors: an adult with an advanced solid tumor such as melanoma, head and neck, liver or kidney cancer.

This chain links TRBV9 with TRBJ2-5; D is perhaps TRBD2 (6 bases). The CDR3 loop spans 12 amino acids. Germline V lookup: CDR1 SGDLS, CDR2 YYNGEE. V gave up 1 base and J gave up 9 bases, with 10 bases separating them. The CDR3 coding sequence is TGTGCCAGCAGCGTAATGCGGGACGCCCAGTACTTC. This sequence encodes CASSVMRDAQYF.

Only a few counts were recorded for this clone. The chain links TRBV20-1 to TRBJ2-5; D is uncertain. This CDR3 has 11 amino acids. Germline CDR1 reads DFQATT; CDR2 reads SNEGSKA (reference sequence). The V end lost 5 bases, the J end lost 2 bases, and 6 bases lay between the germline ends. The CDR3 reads CSAWAQETQYF. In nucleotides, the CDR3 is TGCAGTGCTTGGGCACAAGAGACCCAGTACTTC.

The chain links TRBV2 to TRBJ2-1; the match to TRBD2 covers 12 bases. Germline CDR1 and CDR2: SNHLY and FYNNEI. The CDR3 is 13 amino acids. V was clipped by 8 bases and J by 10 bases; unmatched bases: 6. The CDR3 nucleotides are TGTGCCAGCTTACTAGCGGGAGGAGGAGAGCAGTTCTTC. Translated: CASLLAGGGEQFF.

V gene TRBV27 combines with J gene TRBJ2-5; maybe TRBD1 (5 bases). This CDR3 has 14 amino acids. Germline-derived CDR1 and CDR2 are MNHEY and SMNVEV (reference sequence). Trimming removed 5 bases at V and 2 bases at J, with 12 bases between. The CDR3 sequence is CASSLTRAQETQYF. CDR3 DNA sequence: TGTGCCAGCAGTCTAACCAGGGCTCAAGAGACCCAGTACTTC.

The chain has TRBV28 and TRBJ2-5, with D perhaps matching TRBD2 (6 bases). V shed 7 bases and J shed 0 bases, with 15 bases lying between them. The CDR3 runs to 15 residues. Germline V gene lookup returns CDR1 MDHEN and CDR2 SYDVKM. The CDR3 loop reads CASIKAAGDQETQYF. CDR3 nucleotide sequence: TGTGCCAGCATCAAGGCAGCGGGTGACCAAGAGACCCAGTACTTC.

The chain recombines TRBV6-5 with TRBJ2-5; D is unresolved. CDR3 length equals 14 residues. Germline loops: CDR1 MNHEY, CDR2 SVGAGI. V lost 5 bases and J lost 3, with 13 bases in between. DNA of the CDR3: TGTGCCAGCAGTCTCCCGGATAGTGAAGAGACCCAGTACTTC. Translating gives CASSLPDSEETQYF.

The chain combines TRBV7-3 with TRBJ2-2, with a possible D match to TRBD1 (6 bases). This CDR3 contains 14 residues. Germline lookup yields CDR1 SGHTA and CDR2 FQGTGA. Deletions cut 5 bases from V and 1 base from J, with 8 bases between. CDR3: CASSPGQNTGELFF. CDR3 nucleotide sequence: TGTGCCAGCAGCCCGGGACAGAACACCGGGGAGCTGTTTTTT.

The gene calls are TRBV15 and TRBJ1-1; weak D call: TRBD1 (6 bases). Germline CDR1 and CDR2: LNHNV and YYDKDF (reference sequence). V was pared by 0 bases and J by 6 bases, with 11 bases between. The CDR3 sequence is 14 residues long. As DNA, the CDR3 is TGTGCCACCAGCAGAGATCCCCGGGGGCCTGAAGCTTTCTTT. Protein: CATSRDPRGPEAFF. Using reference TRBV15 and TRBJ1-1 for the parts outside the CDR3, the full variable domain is DAMVIQNPRYQVTQFGKPVTLSCSQTLNHNVMYWYQQKSSQAPKLLFHYYDKDFNNEADTPDNFQSRRPNTSFCFLDIRSPGLGDTAMYLCATSRDPRGPEAFFGQGTRLTVV.

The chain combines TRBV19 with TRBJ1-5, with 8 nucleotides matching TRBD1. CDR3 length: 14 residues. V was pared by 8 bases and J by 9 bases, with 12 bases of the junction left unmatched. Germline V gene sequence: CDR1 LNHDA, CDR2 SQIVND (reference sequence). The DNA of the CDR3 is TGTGCCAGTCTGAAAACAGGGGGTGCGTGGCCCCAGCATTTT. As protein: CASLKTGGAWPQHF.

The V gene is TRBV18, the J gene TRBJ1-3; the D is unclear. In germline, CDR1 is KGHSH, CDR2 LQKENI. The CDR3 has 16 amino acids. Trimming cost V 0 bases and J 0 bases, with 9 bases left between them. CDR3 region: CASSPPAAGSGNTIYF. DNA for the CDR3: TGTGCCAGCTCACCACCGGCCGCCGGCTCTGGAAACACCATATATTTT.

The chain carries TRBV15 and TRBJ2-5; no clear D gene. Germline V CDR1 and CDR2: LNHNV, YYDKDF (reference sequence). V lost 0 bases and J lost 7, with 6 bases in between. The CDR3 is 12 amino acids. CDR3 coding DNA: TGTGCCACCAGCAGAGAGGGGTGGACCCAGTACTTC. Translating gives CATSREGWTQYF.

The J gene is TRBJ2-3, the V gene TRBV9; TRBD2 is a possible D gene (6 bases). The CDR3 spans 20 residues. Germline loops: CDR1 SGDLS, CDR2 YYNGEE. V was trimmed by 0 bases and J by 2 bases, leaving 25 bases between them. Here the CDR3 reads CASSVAPSVASGRITDTQYF. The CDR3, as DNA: TGTGCCAGCAGCGTAGCTCCTAGCGTCGCCTCCGGAAGAATCACAGATACGCAGTATTTT.

CDR3 amino acids: CASSLVLAGGSGELFF. The CDR3 bases are TGCGCCAGCAGCTTGGTGCTAGCGGGAGGATCCGGGGAGCTGTTTTTT. The chain carries TRBV5-1 and TRBJ2-2, with 11 bases identical to TRBD2. This CDR3 is built from 16 residues. CDR1 and CDR2 (germline): SGHRS, YFSETQ. V dropped 0 bases and J dropped 6; count of bases not matched to a gene: 4.

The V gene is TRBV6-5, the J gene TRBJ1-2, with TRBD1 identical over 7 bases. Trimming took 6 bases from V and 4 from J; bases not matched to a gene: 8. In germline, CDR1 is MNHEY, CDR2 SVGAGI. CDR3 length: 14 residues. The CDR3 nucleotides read TGTGCCAGCAGACAGAACCGGGACAGCTATGGCTACACCTTC. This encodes CASRQNRDSYGYTF.

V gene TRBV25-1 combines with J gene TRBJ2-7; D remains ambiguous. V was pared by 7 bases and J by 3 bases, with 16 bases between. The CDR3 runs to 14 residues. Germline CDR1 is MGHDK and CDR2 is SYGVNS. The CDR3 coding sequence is TGTGCCAGCATAGGTACGAAGGGTCACTACGAGCAGTACTTC. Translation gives CASIGTKGHYEQYF.

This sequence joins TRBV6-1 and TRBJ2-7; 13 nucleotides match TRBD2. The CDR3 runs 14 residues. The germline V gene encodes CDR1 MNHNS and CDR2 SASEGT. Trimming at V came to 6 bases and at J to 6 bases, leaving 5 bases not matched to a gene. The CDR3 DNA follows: TGTGCCAGCAGGCCGGGACTAGCGGGACCCGAGCAGTACTTC. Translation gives CASRPGLAGPEQYF.

In DNA, the CDR3 is TGTGCCAGCAGCTCAGCGGGAGGTGTCGCCGGGGAGCTGTTTTTT. This translates into CASSSAGGVAGELFF. This rearrangement joins TRBV5-4 to TRBJ2-2, with 9 bases fitting TRBD2. The ends lost 3 bases at V and 6 bases at J; junction bases unmatched: 6. Per germline, CDR1 SGHNT and CDR2 YYREEE (reference sequence). This CDR3 is built from 15 residues.

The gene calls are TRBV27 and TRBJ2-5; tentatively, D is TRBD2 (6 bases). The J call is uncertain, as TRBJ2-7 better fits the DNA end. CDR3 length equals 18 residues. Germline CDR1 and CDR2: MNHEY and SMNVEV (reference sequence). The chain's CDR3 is CASSSYTARAGRSYEQYF. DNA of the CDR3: TGTGCCAGCAGTTCTTATACCGCCCGCGCAGGGAGGTCCTACGAGCAGTACTTC.

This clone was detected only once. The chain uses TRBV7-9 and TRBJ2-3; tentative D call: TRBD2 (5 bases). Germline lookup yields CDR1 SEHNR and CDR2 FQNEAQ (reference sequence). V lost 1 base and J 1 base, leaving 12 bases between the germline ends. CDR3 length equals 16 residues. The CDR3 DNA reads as TGTGCCAGCAGCTTAGGAAGCGCCGGGGGCACAGATACGCAGTATTTT. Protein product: CASSLGSAGGTDTQYF.

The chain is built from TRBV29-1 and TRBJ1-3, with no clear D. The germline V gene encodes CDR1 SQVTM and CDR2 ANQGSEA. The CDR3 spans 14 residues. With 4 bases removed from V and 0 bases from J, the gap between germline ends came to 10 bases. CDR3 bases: TGCAGCGTTGTTGCAGCCTACTCTGGAAACACCATATATTTT. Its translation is CSVVAAYSGNTIYF.

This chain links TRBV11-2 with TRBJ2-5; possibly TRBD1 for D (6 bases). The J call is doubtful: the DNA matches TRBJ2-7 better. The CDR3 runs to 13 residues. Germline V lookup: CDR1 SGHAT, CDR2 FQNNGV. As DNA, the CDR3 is TGTGCCAGCAGCTTCCGGGACACCTACGAGCAGTACTTC. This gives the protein CASSFRDTYEQYF.

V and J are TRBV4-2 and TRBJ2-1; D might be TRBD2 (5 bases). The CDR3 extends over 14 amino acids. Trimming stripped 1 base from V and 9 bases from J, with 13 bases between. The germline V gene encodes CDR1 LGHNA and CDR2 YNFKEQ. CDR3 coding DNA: TGTGCCAGCAGCCAAGGGAACGCTGGAGGTGAGCAGTTCTTC. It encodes CASSQGNAGGEQFF.

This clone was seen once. CDR3 loop: CASSFRTGGPEAFF. The CDR3 region has the DNA TGCGCCAGCAGCTTTAGGACAGGGGGCCCGGAAGCTTTCTTT. The genes are TRBV5-1 and TRBJ1-1, with 11 bases aligning to TRBD1. V dropped 2 bases and J dropped 8; count of bases not matched to a gene: 5. This CDR3 contains 14 residues. Germline assignment: CDR1 SGHRS and CDR2 YFSETQ.

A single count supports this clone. The CDR3: CASNSGMTANEKLFF. DNA for the CDR3: TGTGCCAGCAATAGTGGGATGACAGCTAATGAAAAACTGTTTTTT. This chain joins TRBV6-1 and TRBJ1-4; a weak D match, TRBD1 (5 bases). The V gene lost 7 bases and the J gene lost 3 bases, with 15 bases spanning the gap. This CDR3 has 15 residues. CDR1 and CDR2 from the germline V gene are MNHNS and SASEGT.

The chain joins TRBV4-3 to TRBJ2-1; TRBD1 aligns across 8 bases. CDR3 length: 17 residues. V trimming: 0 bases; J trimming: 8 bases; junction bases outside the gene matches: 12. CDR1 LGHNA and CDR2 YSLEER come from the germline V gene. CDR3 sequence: CASSQELPLTGEDEQFF. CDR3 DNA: TGCGCCAGCAGCCAAGAATTGCCGCTGACAGGGGAGGATGAGCAGTTCTTC.

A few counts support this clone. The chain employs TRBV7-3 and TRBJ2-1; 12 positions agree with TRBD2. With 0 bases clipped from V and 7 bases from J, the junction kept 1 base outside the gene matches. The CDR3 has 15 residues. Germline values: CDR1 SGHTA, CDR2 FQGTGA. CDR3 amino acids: CASSLTTSGRNEQFF. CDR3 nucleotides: TGTGCCAGCAGCTTAACGACTAGCGGGAGAAATGAGCAGTTCTTC.

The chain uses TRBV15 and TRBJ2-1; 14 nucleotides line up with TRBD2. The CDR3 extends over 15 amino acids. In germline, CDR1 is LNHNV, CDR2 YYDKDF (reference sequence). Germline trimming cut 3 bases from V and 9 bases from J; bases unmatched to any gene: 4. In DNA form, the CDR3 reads TGTGCCACCAGCAGGGGACTAGCGGGAGTTAGTGAGCAGTTCTTC. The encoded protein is CATSRGLAGVSEQFF.

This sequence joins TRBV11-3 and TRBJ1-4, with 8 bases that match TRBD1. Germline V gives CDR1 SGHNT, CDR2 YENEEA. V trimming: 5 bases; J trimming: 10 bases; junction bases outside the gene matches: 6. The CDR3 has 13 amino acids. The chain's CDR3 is CASSQGAQGKLFF. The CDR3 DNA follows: TGTGCCAGCAGCCAGGGGGCGCAGGGAAAACTGTTTTTT.

CDR3 in DNA: TGTGCCAGCAGTTACTCCGGACAGTCCTCCTACGAGCAGTACTTC. Encoded protein: CASSYSGQSSYEQYF. The genes are TRBV6-5 and TRBJ2-7; weak D call: TRBD1 (6 bases). Germline lookup yields CDR1 MNHEY and CDR2 SVGAGI. The V gene lost 0 bases and the J gene lost 0 bases, with 9 bases spanning the gap. CDR3 length: 15 residues.

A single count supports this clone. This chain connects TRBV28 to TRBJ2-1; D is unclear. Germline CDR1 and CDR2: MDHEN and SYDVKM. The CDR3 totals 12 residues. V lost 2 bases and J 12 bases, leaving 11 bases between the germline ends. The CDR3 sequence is CASSLSTAWQFF. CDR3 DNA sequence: TGTGCCAGCAGTTTAAGTACCGCCTGGCAGTTCTTC.

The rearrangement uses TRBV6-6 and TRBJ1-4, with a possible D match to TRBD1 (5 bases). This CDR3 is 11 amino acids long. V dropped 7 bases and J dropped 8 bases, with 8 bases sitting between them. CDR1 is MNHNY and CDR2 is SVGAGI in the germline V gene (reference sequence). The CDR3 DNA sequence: TGTGCCAGCATGGGGGGAGAAAAACTGTTTTTT. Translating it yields CASMGGEKLFF.

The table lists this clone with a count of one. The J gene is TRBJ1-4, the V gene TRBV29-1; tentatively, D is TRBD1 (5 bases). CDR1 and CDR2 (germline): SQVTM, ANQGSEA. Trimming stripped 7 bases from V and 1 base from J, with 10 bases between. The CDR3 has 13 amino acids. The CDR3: CSGGTLTNEKLFF. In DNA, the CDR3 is TGCAGCGGGGGGACCTTAACTAATGAAAAACTGTTTTTT.